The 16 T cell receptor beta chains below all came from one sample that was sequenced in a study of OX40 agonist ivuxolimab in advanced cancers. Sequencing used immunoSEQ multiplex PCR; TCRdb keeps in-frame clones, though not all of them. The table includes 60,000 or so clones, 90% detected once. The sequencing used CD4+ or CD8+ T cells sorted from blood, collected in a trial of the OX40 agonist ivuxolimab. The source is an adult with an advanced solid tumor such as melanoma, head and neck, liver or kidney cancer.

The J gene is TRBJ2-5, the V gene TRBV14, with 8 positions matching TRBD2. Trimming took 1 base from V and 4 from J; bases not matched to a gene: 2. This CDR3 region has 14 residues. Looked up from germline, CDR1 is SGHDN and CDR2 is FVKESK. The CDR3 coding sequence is TGTGCCAGCAGCCAAGGACTAGCGCGAGAGACCCAGTACTTC. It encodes CASSQGLARETQYF.

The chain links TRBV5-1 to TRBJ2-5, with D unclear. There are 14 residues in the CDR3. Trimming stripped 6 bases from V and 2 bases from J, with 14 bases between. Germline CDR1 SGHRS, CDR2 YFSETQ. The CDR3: CASTTSTLQETQYF. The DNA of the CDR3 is TGCGCCAGCACGACGAGCACCCTTCAAGAGACCCAGTACTTC. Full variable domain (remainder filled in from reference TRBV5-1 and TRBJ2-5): KAGVTQTPRYLIKTRGQQVTLSCSPISGHRSVSWYQQTPGQGLQFLFEYFSETQRNKGNFPGRFSGRQFSNSRSEMNVSTLELGDSALYLCASTTSTLQETQYFGPGTRLLVL.

CDR3 nucleotides: TGTGCCAGCATGGTCGGTAACTACGAGCAGTACTTC. Amino acid sequence: CASMVGNYEQYF. The V and J genes are TRBV6-6 and TRBJ2-7; D uncertain. Trimming took off 7 bases at V and 3 bases at J, with 10 bases between the two ends. This CDR3 spans 12 amino acids. Germline assignment: CDR1 MNHNY and CDR2 SVGAGI (reference sequence).

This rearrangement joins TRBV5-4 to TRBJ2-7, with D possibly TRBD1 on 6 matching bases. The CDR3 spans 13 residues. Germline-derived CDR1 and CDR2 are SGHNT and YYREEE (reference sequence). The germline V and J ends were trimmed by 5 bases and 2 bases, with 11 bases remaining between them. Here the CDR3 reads CASSYGQTYEQYF. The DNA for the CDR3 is TGTGCCAGCAGTTACGGACAGACCTACGAGCAGTACTTC.

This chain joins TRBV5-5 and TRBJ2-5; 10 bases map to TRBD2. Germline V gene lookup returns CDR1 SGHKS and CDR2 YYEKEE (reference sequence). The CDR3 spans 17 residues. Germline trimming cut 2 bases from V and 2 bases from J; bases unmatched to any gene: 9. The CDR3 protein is CASSFDRSGRLQETQYF. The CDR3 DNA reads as TGTGCCAGCAGCTTTGATCGTAGCGGGAGGCTACAAGAGACCCAGTACTTC. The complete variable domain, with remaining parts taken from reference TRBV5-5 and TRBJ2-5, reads DAGVTQSPTHLIKTRGQQVTLRCSPISGHKSVSWYQQVLGQGPQFIFQYYEKEERGRGNFPDRFSARQFPNYSSELNVNALLLGDSALYLCASSFDRSGRLQETQYFGPGTRLLVL.

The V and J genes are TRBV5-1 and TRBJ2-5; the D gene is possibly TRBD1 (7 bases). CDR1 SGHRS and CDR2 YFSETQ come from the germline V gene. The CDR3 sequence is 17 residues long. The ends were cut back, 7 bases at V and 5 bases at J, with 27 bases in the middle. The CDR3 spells CASRDSGFRARPETQYF. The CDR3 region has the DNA TGCGCCAGCCGGGACAGCGGGTTTCGGGCAAGGCCGGAGACCCAGTACTTC.

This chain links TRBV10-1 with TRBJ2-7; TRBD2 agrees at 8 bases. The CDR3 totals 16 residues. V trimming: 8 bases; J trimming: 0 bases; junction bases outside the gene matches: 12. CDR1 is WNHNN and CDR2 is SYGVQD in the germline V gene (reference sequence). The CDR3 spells CASPSSSSGFSYEQYF. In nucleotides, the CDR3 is TGCGCCAGCCCGAGTTCGTCTAGCGGGTTCTCCTACGAGCAGTACTTC.

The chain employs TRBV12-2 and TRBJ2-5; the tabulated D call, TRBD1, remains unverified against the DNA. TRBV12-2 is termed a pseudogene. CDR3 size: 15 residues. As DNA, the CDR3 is TGTGCCAGCAGCCGGGACAGGAATGTCCAAGAGACCCAGTACTTC. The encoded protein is CASSRDRNVQETQYF.

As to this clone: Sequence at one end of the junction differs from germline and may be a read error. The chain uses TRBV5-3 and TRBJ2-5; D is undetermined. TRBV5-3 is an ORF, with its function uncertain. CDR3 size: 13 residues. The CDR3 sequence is CASSLDPAETQYF. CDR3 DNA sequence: TGTGCCAGCAGCTTGGACCCAGCGGAGACCCAGTACTTC.

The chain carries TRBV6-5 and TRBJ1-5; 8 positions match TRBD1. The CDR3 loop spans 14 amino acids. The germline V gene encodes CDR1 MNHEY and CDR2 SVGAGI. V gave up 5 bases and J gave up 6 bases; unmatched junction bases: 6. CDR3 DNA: TGTGCCAGCAGTAAACAGACAGGGGTTCAGCCCCAGCATTTT. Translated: CASSKQTGVQPQHF.

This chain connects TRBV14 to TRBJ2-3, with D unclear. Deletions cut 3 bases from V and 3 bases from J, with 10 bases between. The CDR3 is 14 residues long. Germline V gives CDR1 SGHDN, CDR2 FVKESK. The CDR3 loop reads CASSQTTGTDTQYF. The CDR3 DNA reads TGTGCCAGCAGCCAGACGACCGGAACAGATACGCAGTATTTT.

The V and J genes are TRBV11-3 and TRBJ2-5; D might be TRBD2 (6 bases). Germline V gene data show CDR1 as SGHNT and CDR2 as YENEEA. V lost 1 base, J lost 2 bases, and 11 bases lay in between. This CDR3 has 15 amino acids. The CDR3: CASSLGAGNQETQYF. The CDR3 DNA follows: TGTGCCAGCAGCTTAGGGGCGGGGAATCAAGAGACCCAGTACTTC.

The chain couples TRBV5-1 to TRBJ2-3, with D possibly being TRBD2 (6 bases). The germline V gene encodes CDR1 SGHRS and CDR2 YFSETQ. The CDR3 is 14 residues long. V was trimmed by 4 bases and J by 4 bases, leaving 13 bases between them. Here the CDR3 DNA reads TGCGCCAGCAGCCCGGGGACGGGGGCAGATACGCAGTATTTT. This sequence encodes CASSPGTGADTQYF.

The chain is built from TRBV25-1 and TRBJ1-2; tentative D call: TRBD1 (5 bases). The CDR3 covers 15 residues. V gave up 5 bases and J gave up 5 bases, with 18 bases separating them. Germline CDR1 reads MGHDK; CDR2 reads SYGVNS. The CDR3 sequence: CASSQQGPALYGYTF. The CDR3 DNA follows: TGTGCCAGCAGTCAGCAGGGACCCGCTTTATATGGCTACACCTTC.

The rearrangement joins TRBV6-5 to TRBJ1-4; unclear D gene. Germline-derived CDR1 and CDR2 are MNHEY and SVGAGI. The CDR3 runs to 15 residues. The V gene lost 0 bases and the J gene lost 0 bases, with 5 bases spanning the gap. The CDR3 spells CASSYSQATNEKLFF. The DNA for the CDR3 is TGTGCCAGCAGTTACTCGCAGGCAACTAATGAAAAACTGTTTTTT.

CDR3: CAIRRQGDSNQPQHF. DNA for the CDR3: TGTGCCATCAGAAGACAGGGTGATAGCAATCAGCCCCAGCATTTT. The V and J genes are TRBV10-3 and TRBJ1-5; 7 nucleotides align to TRBD1. The CDR3 loop spans 15 amino acids. Germline CDR1 reads ENHRY; CDR2 reads SYGVKD. Trimming cost V 6 bases and J 0 bases; bases outside gene matches: 5.